The clone carrying this T cell receptor (beta chain) turned up a few times. This entry comes from a study of shared clonotypes between healthy human individuals. This CDR3 is 18 amino acids long. Germline V gene sequence: CDR1 MDHEN, CDR2 SYDVKM. Deletions cut 6 bases from V and 4 bases from J, with 27 bases between. Clones were sequenced by immunoSEQ multiplex PCR, and TCRdb holds only the in-frame ones, with some missing. The sample shows hundreds of thousands of clones, about three quarters of them seen only once. The source material was memory CD4+ T cells sorted from blood. Regarding subset: CD45RA-negative fraction. The sequence was collected from a woman aged 25-40 years in good health. V usage is TRBV28 and J usage is TRBJ1-1; no clear D gene. Here the CDR3 reads CASRQSKTYKPEGTEAFF. The CDR3, as DNA: TGTGCCAGCAGGCAATCGAAGACCTACAAGCCGGAGGGCACTGAAGCTTTCTTT. Supplemented by reference TRBV28 and TRBJ1-1, the full variable domain reads DVKVTQSSRYLVKRTGEKVFLECVQDMDHENMFWYRQDPGLGLRLIYFSYDVKMKEKGDIPEGYSVSREKKERFSLILESASTNQTSMYLCASRQSKTYKPEGTEAFFGQGTRLTVV.